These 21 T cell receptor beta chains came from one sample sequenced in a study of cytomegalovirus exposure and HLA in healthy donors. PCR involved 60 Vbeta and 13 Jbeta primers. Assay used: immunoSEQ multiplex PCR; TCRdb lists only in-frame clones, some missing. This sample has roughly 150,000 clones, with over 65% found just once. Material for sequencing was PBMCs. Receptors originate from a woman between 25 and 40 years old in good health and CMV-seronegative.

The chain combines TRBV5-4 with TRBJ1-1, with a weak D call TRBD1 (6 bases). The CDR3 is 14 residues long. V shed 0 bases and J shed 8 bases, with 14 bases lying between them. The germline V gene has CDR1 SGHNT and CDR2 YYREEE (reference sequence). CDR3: CASSLGGQGREAFF. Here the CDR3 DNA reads TGTGCCAGCAGCTTGGGGGGGCAGGGTCGCGAAGCTTTCTTT.

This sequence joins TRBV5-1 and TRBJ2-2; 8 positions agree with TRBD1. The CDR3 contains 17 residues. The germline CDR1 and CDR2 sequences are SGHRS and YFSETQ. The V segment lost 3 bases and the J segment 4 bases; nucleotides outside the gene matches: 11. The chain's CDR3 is CASSSLQGEGATGELFF. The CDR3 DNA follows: TGCGCCAGCAGCTCCCTACAGGGGGAAGGAGCCACCGGGGAGCTGTTTTTT.

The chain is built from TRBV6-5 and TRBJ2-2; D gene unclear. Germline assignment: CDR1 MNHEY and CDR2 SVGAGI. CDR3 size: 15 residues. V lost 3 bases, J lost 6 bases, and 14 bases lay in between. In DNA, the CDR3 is TGTGCCAGCAGTTATAATTCGCACCCGGCCGGGGAGCTGTTTTTT. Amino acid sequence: CASSYNSHPAGELFF.

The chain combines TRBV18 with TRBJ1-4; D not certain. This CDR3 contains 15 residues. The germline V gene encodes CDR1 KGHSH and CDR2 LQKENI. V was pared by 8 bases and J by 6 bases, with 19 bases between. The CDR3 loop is CASGEVAGGYEKLFF. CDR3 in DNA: TGTGCCAGCGGGGAAGTCGCGGGAGGATATGAAAAACTGTTTTTT.

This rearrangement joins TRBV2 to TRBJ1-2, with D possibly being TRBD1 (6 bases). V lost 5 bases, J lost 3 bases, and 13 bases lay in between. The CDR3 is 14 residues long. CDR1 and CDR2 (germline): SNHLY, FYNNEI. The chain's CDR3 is CASSLQGTDYGYTF. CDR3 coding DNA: TGTGCCAGCAGTCTACAGGGAACTGACTATGGCTACACCTTC.

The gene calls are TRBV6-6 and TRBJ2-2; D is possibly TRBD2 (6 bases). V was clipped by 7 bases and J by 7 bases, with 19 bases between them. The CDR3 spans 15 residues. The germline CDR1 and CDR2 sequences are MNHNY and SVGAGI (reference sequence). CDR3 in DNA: TGTGCCAGCATTCCAACGGGGGATGGAGTCGGGGAGCTGTTTTTT. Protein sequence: CASIPTGDGVGELFF.

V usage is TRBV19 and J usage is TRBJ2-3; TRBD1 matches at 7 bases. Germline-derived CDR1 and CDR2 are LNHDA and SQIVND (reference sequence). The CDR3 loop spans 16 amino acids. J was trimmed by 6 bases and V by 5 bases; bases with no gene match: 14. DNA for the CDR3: TGTGCCAGTAGTCTTTTCCGGGACAGATCGTTGGATACGCAGTATTTT. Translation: CASSLFRDRSLDTQYF.

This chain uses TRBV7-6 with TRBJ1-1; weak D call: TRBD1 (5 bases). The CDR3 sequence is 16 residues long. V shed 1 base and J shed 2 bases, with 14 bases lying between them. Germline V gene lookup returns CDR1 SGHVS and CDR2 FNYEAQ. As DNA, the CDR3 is TGTGCCAGCAGCTTAGAGTCCCTCGACAGTAACACTGAAGCTTTCTTT. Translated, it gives CASSLESLDSNTEAFF.

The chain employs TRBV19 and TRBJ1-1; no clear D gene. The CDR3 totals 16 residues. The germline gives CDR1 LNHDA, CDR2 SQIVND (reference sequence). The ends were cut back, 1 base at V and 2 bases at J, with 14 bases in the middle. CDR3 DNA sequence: TGTGCCAGTAGTATAGGTGGCCGGGTTTCAAACACTGAAGCTTTCTTT. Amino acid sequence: CASSIGGRVSNTEAFF.

The DNA for the CDR3 is TGTGCCAGCAGGGAGGGGGGGAGCACTGAAGCTTTCTTT. Translation gives CASREGGSTEAFF. The chain couples TRBV7-3 to TRBJ1-1; the D gene is possibly TRBD1 (6 bases). The CDR3 is 13 amino acids. Germline CDR1 SGHTA, CDR2 FQGTGA. V shed 6 bases and J shed 4 bases, with 12 bases lying between them.

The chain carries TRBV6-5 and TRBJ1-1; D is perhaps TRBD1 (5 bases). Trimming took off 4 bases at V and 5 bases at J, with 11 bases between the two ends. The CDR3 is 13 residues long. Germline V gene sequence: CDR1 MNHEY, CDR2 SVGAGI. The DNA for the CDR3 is TGTGCCAGCAGTTCCCGGGGGGTGACTGAAGCTTTCTTT. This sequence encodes CASSSRGVTEAFF.

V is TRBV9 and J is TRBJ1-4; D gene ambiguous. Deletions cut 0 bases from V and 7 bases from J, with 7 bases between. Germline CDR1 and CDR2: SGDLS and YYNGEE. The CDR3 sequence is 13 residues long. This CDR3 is CASSVGGSEKLFF. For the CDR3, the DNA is TGTGCCAGCAGCGTAGGAGGTAGTGAAAAACTGTTTTTT.

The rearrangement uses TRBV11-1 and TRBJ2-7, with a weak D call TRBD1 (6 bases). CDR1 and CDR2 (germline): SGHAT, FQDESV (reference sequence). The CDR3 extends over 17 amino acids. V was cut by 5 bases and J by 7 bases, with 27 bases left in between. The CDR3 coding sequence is TGTGCCAGCAGCCCCATCCAATGGGCCGGACAGTCTGAAGAGCAGTACTTC. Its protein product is CASSPIQWAGQSEEQYF.

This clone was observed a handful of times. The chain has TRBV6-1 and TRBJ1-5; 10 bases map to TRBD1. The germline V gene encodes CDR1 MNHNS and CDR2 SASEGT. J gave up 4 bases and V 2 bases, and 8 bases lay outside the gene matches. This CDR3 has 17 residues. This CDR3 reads CASSESSGTGANQPQHF. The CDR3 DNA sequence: TGTGCCAGCAGTGAATCATCAGGGACAGGGGCGAATCAGCCCCAGCATTTT.

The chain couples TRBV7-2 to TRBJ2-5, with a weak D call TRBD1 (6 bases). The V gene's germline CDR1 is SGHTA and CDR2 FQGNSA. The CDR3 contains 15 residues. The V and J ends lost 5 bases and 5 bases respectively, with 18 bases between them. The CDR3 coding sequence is TGTGCCAGCAGCCCTTCAGGGGTCGAGCGGGAGACCCAGTACTTC. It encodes CASSPSGVERETQYF.

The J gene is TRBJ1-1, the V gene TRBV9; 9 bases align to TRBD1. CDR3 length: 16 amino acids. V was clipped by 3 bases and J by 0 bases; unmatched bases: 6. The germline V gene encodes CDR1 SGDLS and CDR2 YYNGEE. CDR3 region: CASSAGTGRLNTEAFF. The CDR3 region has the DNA TGTGCCAGCAGCGCTGGGACAGGGAGACTGAACACTGAAGCTTTCTTT.

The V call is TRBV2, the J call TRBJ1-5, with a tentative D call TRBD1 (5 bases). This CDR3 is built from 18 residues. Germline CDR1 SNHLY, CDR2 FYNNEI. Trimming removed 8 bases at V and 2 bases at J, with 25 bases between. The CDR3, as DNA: TGTGCCAGCGGGGGGGTCGATCACAGGAGAGGTCGCAATCAGCCCCAGCATTTT. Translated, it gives CASGGVDHRRGRNQPQHF. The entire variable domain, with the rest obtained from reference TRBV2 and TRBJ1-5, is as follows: EPEVTQTPSHQVTQMGQEVILRCVPISNHLYFYWYRQILGQKVEFLVSFYNNEISEKSEIFDDQFSVERPDGSNFTLKIRSTKLEDSAMYFCASGGVDHRRGRNQPQHFGDGTRLSIL.

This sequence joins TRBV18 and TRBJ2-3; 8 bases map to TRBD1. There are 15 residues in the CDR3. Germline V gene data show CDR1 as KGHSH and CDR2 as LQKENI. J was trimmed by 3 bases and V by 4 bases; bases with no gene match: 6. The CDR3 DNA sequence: TGTGCCAGCTCACTCGGACAGGGAAGAACAGATACGCAGTATTTT. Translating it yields CASSLGQGRTDTQYF.

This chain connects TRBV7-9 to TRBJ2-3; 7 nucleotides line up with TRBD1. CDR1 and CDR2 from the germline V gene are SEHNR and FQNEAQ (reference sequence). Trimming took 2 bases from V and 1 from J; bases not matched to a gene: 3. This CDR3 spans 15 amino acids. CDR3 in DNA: TGTGCCAGCAGCTTATTGGGGACAGGCACAGATACGCAGTATTTT. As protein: CASSLLGTGTDTQYF.

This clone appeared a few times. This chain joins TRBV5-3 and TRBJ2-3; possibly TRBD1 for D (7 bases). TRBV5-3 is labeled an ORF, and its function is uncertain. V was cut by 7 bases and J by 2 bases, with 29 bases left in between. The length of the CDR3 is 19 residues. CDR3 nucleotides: TGTGCCAGATTTAGGGGAGGACAGGACTCTTACAATCCCACAGATACGCAGTATTTT. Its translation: CARFRGGQDSYNPTDTQYF.

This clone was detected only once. The CDR3 reads CASSVQGGNTGELFF. The DNA of the CDR3 is TGTGCCAGCAGTGTCCAGGGGGGAAACACCGGGGAGCTGTTTTTT. The chain combines TRBV6-1 with TRBJ2-2; D might be TRBD1 (7 bases). V lost 4 bases to trimming and J lost 2 bases, with 11 bases between them. Germline CDR1 and CDR2: MNHNS and SASEGT. This CDR3 is 15 amino acids long.